The 26 T cell receptor beta chains below were found in one sample sequenced in a study of blood T cell repertoires in COVID-19. The assay was immunoSEQ multiplex PCR, and TCRdb's table has in-frame clones only and misses some. The sample includes about 58,000 clones, approximately 81% of them seen just once. Sequencing was carried out using peripheral blood. All receptors derive from a man between 40 and 49 years old with active COVID-19.

This clone has just one count. This chain links TRBV18 with TRBJ2-7, with 7 bases lining up with TRBD2. In germline, CDR1 is KGHSH, CDR2 LQKENI. The length of the CDR3 is 15 residues. Trimming removed 0 bases from V and 7 bases from J; junction bases left unmatched: 9. The CDR3 DNA sequence: TGTGCCAGCTCACCACCCGCTAGCGGCGCGGGAGAGCAGTACTTC. Encoded protein: CASSPPASGAGEQYF.

The chain recombines TRBV19 with TRBJ2-7, with TRBD1 matching 10 bases. Germline lookup yields CDR1 LNHDA and CDR2 SQIVND (reference sequence). With V trimmed by 4 bases and J by 3 bases, 3 bases remained unmatched. The CDR3 consists of 14 residues. CDR3 in amino acids: CASSRDRGVYEQYF. In DNA form, the CDR3 reads TGTGCCAGTAGTAGGGACAGGGGAGTCTACGAGCAGTACTTC.

This clone has only one observation. The gene calls are TRBV7-8 and TRBJ2-1, with 10 bases aligning to TRBD2. CDR1 is SGHVS, CDR2 FQNEAQ, per germline. With 7 bases clipped from V and 15 bases from J, the junction kept 15 bases outside the gene matches. This CDR3 region has 14 residues. In DNA form, the CDR3 reads TGTGCCAGCAACCGAGCCCCAGCGGGAGGGCCGGCGTTCTTC. Protein sequence: CASNRAPAGGPAFF.

This clone was seen only a few times. CDR3 amino acids: CAFQPKTTGSPVRAFF. CDR3 DNA sequence: TGTGCCTTCCAACCGAAAACGACAGGCAGCCCGGTACGCGCTTTCTTT. The V call is TRBV30, the J call TRBJ1-1; D is possibly TRBD1 (6 bases). CDR1 is GTSNPN and CDR2 is SVGIG in the germline V gene (reference sequence). There are 16 residues in the CDR3. Trimming pared 7 bases from V and 11 bases from J, leaving 32 bases between.

The V call is TRBV30, the J call TRBJ1-1, with 7 bases fitting TRBD1. V gave up 8 bases and J gave up 4 bases; unmatched junction bases: 7. This CDR3 has 12 residues. CDR1 and CDR2 (germline): GTSNPN, SVGIG (reference sequence). Here the CDR3 reads CARTRQGTEAFF. CDR3 nucleotide sequence: TGTGCCCGAACCCGACAGGGCACTGAAGCTTTCTTT.

The chain has TRBV6-5 and TRBJ1-2; D is ambiguous. Germline V gives CDR1 MNHEY, CDR2 SVGAGI. Trimming cost V 6 bases and J 8 bases, with 10 bases left between them. This CDR3 region has 11 residues. The CDR3 sequence: CASRGDKGYTF. The CDR3 DNA follows: TGTGCCAGCAGGGGAGACAAGGGCTACACCTTC.

The rearrangement uses TRBV18 and TRBJ1-4, with 8 bases lining up with TRBD1. Germline CDR1 reads KGHSH; CDR2 reads LQKENI. The J segment lost 6 bases and the V segment lost 0 bases, leaving 3 bases of the junction unmatched. This CDR3 comprises 15 residues. CDR3 sequence: CASSPPNRGDEKLFF. For the CDR3, the DNA is TGTGCCAGCTCACCACCCAACAGGGGGGATGAAAAACTGTTTTTT.

This clone is a singleton in its sample. The chain is built from TRBV19 and TRBJ2-3; D perhaps matches TRBD1 (5 bases). This CDR3 comprises 11 residues. Trimming pared 4 bases from V and 9 bases from J, leaving 8 bases between. CDR1 and CDR2 from the germline V gene are LNHDA and SQIVND (reference sequence). The CDR3 nucleotides are TGTGCCAGTAGTAATCGACAGACGCAGTATTTT. This sequence encodes CASSNRQTQYF.

The chain has TRBV10-1 and TRBJ2-3; tentatively, D is TRBD1 (5 bases). Trimming removed 1 base from V and 0 bases from J, with 5 bases in between. The CDR3 covers 14 residues. Germline V lookup: CDR1 WNHNN, CDR2 SYGVQD (reference sequence). The chain's CDR3 is CASSEYRSTDTQYF. The CDR3 nucleotides are TGCGCCAGCAGTGAGTACAGGAGCACAGATACGCAGTATTTT.

There are a few counts of this clone. The J gene is TRBJ2-1, the V gene TRBV11-1; 11 bases match TRBD2. The CDR3 totals 14 residues. Germline-derived CDR1 and CDR2 are SGHAT and FQDESV (reference sequence). Losses at the gene ends were 3 bases for V and 7 bases for J; bases not matched to a gene: 2. CDR3 DNA: TGTGCCAGCAGCTTTACTAGCGGGAGTAATGAGCAGTTCTTC. It specifies CASSFTSGSNEQFF.

This chain connects TRBV5-6 to TRBJ2-7, with TRBD2 matching 10 bases. The CDR3 length is 16 residues. The junction had 8 bases not matched to a gene; V was cut back by 4 bases and J by 1 base. The germline V gene encodes CDR1 SGHDT and CDR2 YYEEEE. The CDR3 reads CASSQYLAGASYEQYF. DNA for the CDR3: TGTGCCAGCAGCCAATACCTAGCGGGAGCGTCCTACGAGCAGTACTTC.

The rearrangement uses TRBV3-1 (or the pseudogene TRBV3-2) and TRBJ1-5, with no clear D. The V gene lost 4 bases and the J gene lost 0 bases, with 7 bases spanning the gap. The CDR3 runs 14 residues. Germline V gene sequence: CDR1 LGHDT, CDR2 YNNKEL (reference sequence). The DNA for the CDR3 is TGTGCCAGCAGCCCACAGCATAGCAATCAGCCCCAGCATTTT. Residues: CASSPQHSNQPQHF.

The chain joins TRBV2 to TRBJ2-3, with a weak D call TRBD1 (5 bases). This CDR3 is built from 15 residues. The V end lost 3 bases, the J end lost 0 bases, and 10 bases lay between the germline ends. Germline V gene data show CDR1 as SNHLY and CDR2 as FYNNEI. CDR3 nucleotides: TGTGCCAGCAGTGAGACCCACAGGAGCACAGATACGCAGTATTTT. Amino acids: CASSETHRSTDTQYF.

The genes are TRBV27 and TRBJ1-2, with TRBD1 as a possible D gene (5 bases). The V gene lost 3 bases and the J gene lost 6 bases, with 8 bases spanning the gap. The CDR3 runs 12 residues. The germline gives CDR1 MNHEY, CDR2 SMNVEV (reference sequence). The CDR3 reads CASSFGGHGYTF. The CDR3, as DNA: TGTGCCAGCAGTTTCGGGGGACATGGCTACACCTTC.

Details on this clone: One end of the junction fails to match germline, which may point to a read error. CDR3 in DNA: TGCGCCAGCAGCTTGACTAGCGGGAGAACCTCCCCAAACTTC. Translated: CASSLTSGRTSPNF. The chain links TRBV5-1 to TRBJ2-5, with 11 bases fitting TRBD2. This CDR3 is built from 14 residues. Germline assignment: CDR1 SGHRS and CDR2 YFSETQ.

In its sample, this clone was seen once. V gene TRBV19 combines with J gene TRBJ2-3, with D perhaps TRBD2 (6 bases). This CDR3 is built from 12 residues. Deletions cut 8 bases from V and 6 bases from J, with 12 bases between. Looked up from germline, CDR1 is LNHDA and CDR2 is SQIVND (reference sequence). CDR3 nucleotides: TGTGCCAGTCAAGCTCGGGAGGATACGCAGTATTTT. It specifies CASQAREDTQYF.

This clone was seen a few times. The chain recombines TRBV5-6 with TRBJ2-2, with 10 bases fitting TRBD1. Trimming took 4 bases from V and 5 from J; bases not matched to a gene: 8. Germline V gene data show CDR1 as SGHDT and CDR2 as YYEEEE. The CDR3 contains 16 residues. In nucleotides, the CDR3 is TGTGCCAGCAGCCTACCGGGACAGGGGTTTACCGGGGAGCTGTTTTTT. This encodes CASSLPGQGFTGELFF.

The V and J genes are TRBV5-4 and TRBJ1-3; 8 nucleotides agree with TRBD1. This CDR3 is 16 amino acids long. CDR1 is SGHNT, CDR2 YYREEE, per germline (reference sequence). The J segment lost 3 bases and the V segment lost 4 bases, leaving 9 bases of the junction unmatched. The CDR3 DNA is TGTGCCAGCAGCGGGCAGGGGGCGCAGAATGGAAACACCATATATTTT. As protein: CASSGQGAQNGNTIYF.

This clone has just a few counts. The chain carries TRBV6-1 and TRBJ1-5; 9 bases are shared with TRBD1. Trimming removed 2 bases from V and 6 bases from J; junction bases left unmatched: 2. Germline V CDR1 and CDR2: MNHNS, SASEGT. The CDR3 runs to 14 residues. Here the CDR3 DNA reads TGTGCCAGCAGTGAAACAGGGGGCCCTCAGCCCCAGCATTTT. Protein sequence: CASSETGGPQPQHF.

The gene calls are TRBV16 and TRBJ2-1; no firm D call. The CDR3 extends over 12 amino acids. Trimming stripped 3 bases from V and 10 bases from J, with 10 bases between. Looked up from germline, CDR1 is KGHSY and CDR2 is FQNENV. CDR3 loop: CASSQGYVEQFF. The CDR3 DNA sequence: TGTGCCAGCAGCCAGGGCTATGTCGAGCAGTTCTTC.

CDR3 sequence: CATKPGRWAEAFF. The CDR3 bases are TGTGCCACCAAACCAGGGAGGTGGGCTGAAGCTTTCTTT. The chain joins TRBV19 to TRBJ1-1; TRBD1 is a possible D gene (5 bases). Germline V gives CDR1 LNHDA, CDR2 SQIVND (reference sequence). Trimming pared 10 bases from V and 6 bases from J, leaving 18 bases between. The CDR3 extends over 13 amino acids.

The CDR3 protein is CASSLTSGSAFYEQYF. For the CDR3, the DNA is TGTGCCAGCAGCCTTACTAGCGGGAGTGCGTTCTACGAGCAGTACTTC. The chain combines TRBV6-2 or TRBV6-3 with TRBJ2-7; TRBD2 matches at 11 bases. V gave up 6 bases and J gave up 3 bases; unmatched junction bases: 10. The CDR3 is made up of 16 amino acids. Germline CDR1 reads MNHEY; CDR2 reads SVGEGT.

The chain is built from TRBV6-6 and TRBJ2-1; 16 nucleotides agree with TRBD2. Trimming at V came to 5 bases and at J to 9 bases, leaving 16 bases not matched to a gene. CDR1 and CDR2 (germline): MNHNY, SVGAGI (reference sequence). The CDR3 runs 19 residues. The CDR3 protein is CASSPYPPGLAGGPVEQFF. For the CDR3, the DNA is TGTGCCAGCAGTCCCTACCCACCGGGACTAGCGGGAGGGCCGGTTGAGCAGTTCTTC.

This chain links TRBV5-5 with TRBJ1-3, with a possible D match to TRBD1 (6 bases). Germline CDR1 is SGHKS and CDR2 is YYEKEE (reference sequence). The V gene lost 0 bases and the J gene lost 9 bases, with 16 bases spanning the gap. The CDR3 runs 15 residues. CDR3 bases: TGTGCCAGCAGCTTGGTTCCCAAGGAAGGGGGCACCATATATTTT. The encoded protein is CASSLVPKEGGTIYF.

The CDR3 DNA reads TGTGCCAGCAGTGAAGAAGAGGGCCAGGGGGCGTTCACCGGGGAGCTGTTTTTT. It is translated as CASSEEEGQGAFTGELFF. The V and J genes are TRBV2 and TRBJ2-2, with 8 bases lining up with TRBD1. V lost 1 base, J lost 4 bases, and 11 bases stayed unmatched. The CDR3 totals 18 residues. The germline gives CDR1 SNHLY, CDR2 FYNNEI. Full variable domain (rest looked up from reference TRBV2 and TRBJ2-2): EPEVTQTPSHQVTQMGQEVILRCVPISNHLYFYWYRQILGQKVEFLVSFYNNEISEKSEIFDDQFSVERPDGSNFTLKIRSTKLEDSAMYFCASSEEEGQGAFTGELFFGEGSRLTVL.

This clone was detected only once. The chain is built from TRBV29-1 and TRBJ2-4; D gene unclear. Germline CDR1 reads SQVTM; CDR2 reads ANQGSEA. There are 12 residues in the CDR3. V lost 5 bases, J lost 9 bases, and 14 bases lay in between. The CDR3 DNA reads as TGCAGCGTTCTATCCCCCGAGGCCATTCAGTACTTC. This encodes CSVLSPEAIQYF.